What follows are 2 T cell receptor beta chains derived from one specimen sequenced in a study of lymphopenia after photon versus proton radiotherapy. Produced via immunoSEQ multiplex PCR; TCRdb's table is partial and in-frame only. The sample holds 35,000 to 45,000 clones; over 75% are singletons and the top ten take 20% to 25%. The sequences come from peripheral blood, collected from a patient treated with proton-based radiotherapy. The receptors shown here come from a woman aged 70-85 years with pancreatic cancer.

The table lists this clone with a few counts. The chain links TRBV5-8 to TRBJ2-1; D gene ambiguous. CDR1 and CDR2 (germline): SGHTS, YDEGEE. The CDR3 extends over 10 amino acids. V lost 3 bases, J lost 5 bases, and 0 bases lay in between. CDR3 residues: CASSYNEQFF. CDR3 bases: TGTGCCAGCAGCTACAATGAGCAGTTCTTC.

The J gene is TRBJ1-5, the V gene TRBV28, with D unresolved. V was pared by 8 bases and J by 0 bases, with 8 bases between. The germline gives CDR1 MDHEN, CDR2 SYDVKM. The CDR3 contains 13 residues. The chain's CDR3 is CASLKYSNQPQHF. The CDR3 DNA reads TGTGCCAGCCTCAAATATAGCAATCAGCCCCAGCATTTT.